One sample yielded the 25 T cell receptor beta chains listed below, sequenced in a study of T cell responses to AZD1222 COVID-19 vaccine (TCRdb year 2021). In light of the paper, this sample's time point label describes: about 28 days (+/-7) after the second vaccine dose. Library construction relied on the immunoSEQ multiplex PCR assay. TCRdb limited this immuneACCESS table to in-frame rearrangements with V and J called. A share of clones is missing; checked studies link under half to unresolved V genes, and the rest is unexplained. This sample gives roughly 110,000 clones in total; 92% of them show up just once. 7.5% to 9.5% of the sample lies in the top ten. The material sequenced was peripheral blood, taken 28 days after the second AZD1222 dose. These TCRs come from an adult who received the AZD1222 COVID-19 vaccine.

This chain uses TRBV7-8 with TRBJ2-1, with 12 bases identical to TRBD2. CDR1 and CDR2 from the germline V gene are SGHVS and FQNEAQ. J gave up 1 base and V 5 bases, and 3 bases lay outside the gene matches. This CDR3 spans 16 amino acids. CDR3 sequence reads: CASSPGLAGSYNEQFF. CDR3 in DNA: TGTGCCAGCAGCCCGGGACTAGCGGGTTCCTACAATGAGCAGTTCTTC. The full variable domain, in which reference TRBV7-8 and TRBJ2-1 provide the parts outside the CDR3, is GAGVSQSPRYKVAKRGQDVALRCDPISGHVSLFWYQQALGQGPEFLTYFQNEAQLDKSGLPSDRFFAERPEGSVSTLKIQRTQQEDSAVYLCASSPGLAGSYNEQFFGPGTRLTVL.

This chain connects TRBV19 to TRBJ1-4; D is unclear. Per germline, CDR1 LNHDA and CDR2 SQIVND (reference sequence). Trimming took off 5 bases at V and 4 bases at J, with 5 bases between the two ends. The CDR3 is 12 residues long. The CDR3 reads CASSLRNEKLFF. The CDR3 DNA sequence: TGTGCCAGTAGTCTTCGTAATGAAAAACTGTTTTTT.

This clone was found once. The V call is TRBV20-1, the J call TRBJ2-7, with 7 bases identical to TRBD2. CDR1 and CDR2 from the germline V gene are DFQATT and SNEGSKA (reference sequence). The CDR3 has 11 amino acids. J was trimmed by 5 bases and V by 5 bases; bases with no gene match: 3. The CDR3 region is CSAGGGNEQYF. As DNA, the CDR3 is TGCAGTGCTGGGGGGGGGAACGAGCAGTACTTC.

The V and J genes are TRBV6-2 or TRBV6-3 and TRBJ2-7; D gene unclear. This CDR3 is built from 15 residues. Trimming took 0 bases from V and 5 from J, leaving 14 bases between them. Germline V gene data show CDR1 as MNHEY and CDR2 as SVGEGT. CDR3 DNA: TGTGCCAGCAGTTACTCGGGCAGGAACGCACACGAGCAGTACTTC. Its translation is CASSYSGRNAHEQYF.

This clone was detected once. This rearrangement joins TRBV10-3 to TRBJ1-5; TRBD1 matches 10 bases. CDR3 size: 16 residues. V lost 3 bases and J lost 8; bases outside the gene matches: 10. Germline V lookup: CDR1 ENHRY, CDR2 SYGVKD. The CDR3 loop is CAISERGATGGEPQHF. The CDR3 DNA is TGTGCCATCAGTGAACGGGGGGCGACAGGGGGCGAGCCCCAGCATTTT.

This chain uses TRBV6-5 with TRBJ2-7; TRBD1 might be the D (5 bases). Trimming took 6 bases from V and 1 from J, leaving 13 bases between them. CDR3 length: 14 amino acids. Germline V gives CDR1 MNHEY, CDR2 SVGAGI. Written as DNA, the CDR3 is TGTGCCAGCAGATTCAGGGTAGAATCCTACGAGCAGTACTTC. It translates to CASRFRVESYEQYF.

The chain is built from TRBV7-9 and TRBJ2-1; 8 nucleotides line up with TRBD1. The CDR3 runs to 13 residues. J gave up 14 bases and V 5 bases, and 11 bases lay outside the gene matches. In germline, CDR1 is SEHNR, CDR2 FQNEAQ (reference sequence). DNA for the CDR3: TGTGCCAGCAGCCTTTTACAGGGGGGAGAGGAGTTCTTC. Translated: CASSLLQGGEEFF.

This chain links TRBV24-1 with TRBJ2-3, with 7 bases matching TRBD2. V gave up 6 bases and J gave up 0 bases; unmatched junction bases: 2. The CDR3 totals 14 residues. The germline V gene has CDR1 KGHDR and CDR2 SFDVKD. The CDR3, as DNA: TGTGCCACCAGTCCAGCGGGGAGCACAGATACGCAGTATTTT. This sequence encodes CATSPAGSTDTQYF.

J is TRBJ2-7 and V is TRBV18; possibly TRBD2 for D (6 bases). Germline CDR1 KGHSH, CDR2 LQKENI. Deletions cut 2 bases from V and 5 bases from J, with 10 bases between. The CDR3 sequence is 13 residues long. CDR3 sequence reads: CASSPGGLNEQYF. In DNA, the CDR3 is TGTGCCAGCTCACCAGGGGGACTGAACGAGCAGTACTTC. Combining the CDR3 with reference TRBV18 and TRBJ2-7 gives the whole variable domain NAGVMQNPRHLVRRRGQEARLRCSPMKGHSHVYWYRQLPEEGLKFMVYLQKENIIDESGMPKERFSAEFPKEGPSILRIQQVVRGDSAAYFCASSPGGLNEQYFGPGTRLTVT.

This chain joins TRBV27 and TRBJ1-5; 10 nucleotides match TRBD1. The V gene end was trimmed by 5 bases and the J gene end by 4 bases; junction bases not matched to a gene: 5. CDR1 and CDR2 from the germline V gene are MNHEY and SMNVEV (reference sequence). CDR3 size: 15 residues. The CDR3 DNA reads TGTGCCAGCAGTCTACGACAGGGGGCGAATCAGCCCCAGCATTTT. Its protein product is CASSLRQGANQPQHF.

The V gene is TRBV28, the J gene TRBJ1-3; D might be TRBD1 (5 bases). This CDR3 has 15 amino acids. The V end was cut by 6 bases, the J end by 5 bases, with 17 bases between. CDR1 and CDR2 (germline): MDHEN, SYDVKM. The CDR3 loop is CASSPPRVSRNTIYF. The CDR3 coding sequence is TGTGCCAGCAGCCCTCCCAGGGTGTCCAGAAACACCATATATTTT.

The rearrangement links TRBV18 to TRBJ1-4; TRBD1 might be the D (6 bases). Between the trimmed V and J ends, which lost 3 bases and 7 bases, there was a span of 18 bases. Germline CDR1 and CDR2: KGHSH and LQKENI. The CDR3 totals 16 residues. The CDR3 is CASSPDGTGGGEKLFF. The CDR3 bases are TGTGCCAGCTCACCCGACGGGACGGGGGGCGGTGAAAAACTGTTTTTT.

J is TRBJ2-1 and V is TRBV5-1; 9 bases map to TRBD2. Germline assignment: CDR1 SGHRS and CDR2 YFSETQ. After removal of 7 bases from V and 0 bases from J, the junction contained 5 bases not matched to a gene. CDR3 size: 15 residues. The CDR3 coding sequence is TGCGCCAGCGGAATAGCGGGGGCCTCCTACAATGAGCAGTTCTTC. Its protein is CASGIAGASYNEQFF.

The gene calls are TRBV20-1 and TRBJ1-2, with D hard to call. V lost 3 bases and J 8 bases, leaving 13 bases between the germline ends. Germline V gene data show CDR1 as DFQATT and CDR2 as SNEGSKA (reference sequence). The CDR3 is 12 amino acids. CDR3 DNA: TGCAGTGCTAGTTTCCGGGTGGACGGCTACACCTTC. Residues: CSASFRVDGYTF.

This chain uses TRBV28 with TRBJ2-7; D remains unclear. Germline V gene data show CDR1 as MDHEN and CDR2 as SYDVKM. This CDR3 spans 11 amino acids. V gave up 8 bases and J gave up 0 bases, with 5 bases separating them. Written as DNA, the CDR3 is TGTGCCAGCTCCAACTCCTACGAGCAGTACTTC. This sequence encodes CASSNSYEQYF. The variable domain in full, with the rest retrieved from reference TRBV28 and TRBJ2-7, is DVKVTQSSRYLVKRTGEKVFLECVQDMDHENMFWYRQDPGLGLRLIYFSYDVKMKEKGDIPEGYSVSREKKERFSLILESASTNQTSMYLCASSNSYEQYFGPGTRLTVT.

J is TRBJ2-5 and V is TRBV7-8, with D perhaps matching TRBD1 (5 bases). V lost 1 base to trimming and J lost 2 bases, with 11 bases between them. This CDR3 is built from 15 residues. Germline V lookup: CDR1 SGHVS, CDR2 FQNEAQ. CDR3 sequence (DNA): TGTGCCAGCAGCTTAGTTACAGGCTATCAAGAGACCCAGTACTTC. Translation gives CASSLVTGYQETQYF.

The chain recombines TRBV24-1 with TRBJ2-3; a weak D match, TRBD1 (6 bases). Trimming shortened V by 3 bases and J by 3 bases, and 12 bases separated the two germline ends. CDR3 length equals 15 residues. The germline CDR1 and CDR2 sequences are KGHDR and SFDVKD. The CDR3 DNA reads as TGTGCCACCAGTGATCCCACAGGGTATACAGATACGCAGTATTTT. This gives the protein CATSDPTGYTDTQYF.

This clone was seen more than once but under ten times. The J gene is TRBJ1-2, the V gene TRBV4-1; no clear D. This CDR3 comprises 14 residues. V shed 4 bases and J shed 8 bases, with 17 bases lying between them. Germline lookup yields CDR1 MGHRA and CDR2 YSYEKL. CDR3 nucleotide sequence: TGCGCCAGCAGCCCCCCCGTGGTTTCTAGCGGCTACACCTTC. It codes for CASSPPVVSSGYTF.

This clone has more than one count but fewer than ten. This chain joins TRBV4-1 and TRBJ1-4; D uncertain. Trimming took 0 bases from V and 0 from J, leaving 8 bases between them. Germline V gives CDR1 MGHRA, CDR2 YSYEKL. The CDR3 is 16 amino acids. The CDR3 sequence: CASSQETGATNEKLFF. The CDR3 nucleotides read TGCGCCAGCAGCCAAGAAACCGGGGCAACTAATGAAAAACTGTTTTTT.

This sequence joins TRBV7-9 and TRBJ1-1; perhaps TRBD1 as D (5 bases). Germline V CDR1 and CDR2: SEHNR, FQNEAQ (reference sequence). The CDR3 is 14 amino acids. The V end lost 3 bases, the J end lost 7 bases, and 15 bases lay between the germline ends. This chain's CDR3 is CASSFRQGDNEAFF. In DNA form, the CDR3 reads TGTGCCAGCAGCTTTAGGCAGGGAGACAATGAAGCTTTCTTT.

The chain has TRBV7-9 and TRBJ2-7; TRBD1 or TRBD2 may be the D gene (5 bases each). V was shortened by 7 bases and J by 2 bases, with 15 bases between the two germline ends. CDR3 size: 14 residues. The germline V gene encodes CDR1 SEHNR and CDR2 FQNEAQ (reference sequence). The chain's CDR3 is CASIRGDGTYEQYF. For the CDR3, the DNA is TGTGCCAGCATACGAGGGGATGGGACCTACGAGCAGTACTTC. Supplemented by reference TRBV7-9 and TRBJ2-7, the full variable domain reads DTGVSQNPRHKITKRGQNVTFRCDPISEHNRLYWYRQTLGQGPEFLTYFQNEAQLEKSRLLSDRFSAERPKGSFSTLEIQRTEQGDSAMYLCASIRGDGTYEQYFGPGTRLTVT.

The rearrangement uses TRBV7-9 and TRBJ2-5; 7 nucleotides align to TRBD2. Trimming at V came to 4 bases and at J to 4 bases, leaving 6 bases not matched to a gene. The germline gives CDR1 SEHNR, CDR2 FQNEAQ (reference sequence). The CDR3 runs to 14 residues. DNA of the CDR3: TGTGCCAGCAGCTCCCCGACTAGCTCAGAGACCCAGTACTTC. Its translation: CASSSPTSSETQYF. Based on the CDR3 plus reference TRBV7-9 and TRBJ2-5, the full variable domain is DTGVSQNPRHKITKRGQNVTFRCDPISEHNRLYWYRQTLGQGPEFLTYFQNEAQLEKSRLLSDRFSAERPKGSFSTLEIQRTEQGDSAMYLCASSSPTSSETQYFGPGTRLLVL.

The chain joins TRBV29-1 to TRBJ2-7, with D unclear. Between the trimmed V and J ends, which lost 0 bases and 10 bases, there was a span of 13 bases. This CDR3 has 12 residues. Germline lookup yields CDR1 SQVTM and CDR2 ANQGSEA. Written as DNA, the CDR3 is TGCAGCGTTGAAGATCCGAGCATGATACAGTACTTC. The encoded protein is CSVEDPSMIQYF.

This chain connects TRBV28 to TRBJ1-6; D uncertain. Germline CDR1 is MDHEN and CDR2 is SYDVKM. This CDR3 contains 14 residues. Trimming shortened V by 2 bases and J by 10 bases, and 12 bases separated the two germline ends. The CDR3 reads CASSLHLTTSPLHF. For the CDR3, the DNA is TGTGCCAGCAGTTTACACCTTACCACGTCACCCCTCCACTTT.

The chain has TRBV19 and TRBJ1-2; 7 positions match TRBD1. The CDR3 extends over 16 amino acids. The germline V gene encodes CDR1 LNHDA and CDR2 SQIVND (reference sequence). With 5 bases clipped from V and 3 bases from J, the junction kept 12 bases outside the gene matches. This chain's CDR3 is CASSSQGQESDYGYTF. Written as DNA, the CDR3 is TGTGCCAGTAGTTCACAGGGGCAAGAGAGTGACTATGGCTACACCTTC.